The T cell receptor beta chain under discussion was sequenced for a study of a mutant IDH1 vaccine in newly diagnosed glioma. Notes on the study in general: Whatever changes occurred in top peripheral T cell clonotypes seemed unrelated to pseudoprogression.

Time point noted: baseline, week 1 (first vaccination visit). Treatment given: pre-vaccination baseline after standard-of-care therapy. Profiled with immunoSEQ multiplex PCR; TCRdb holds only in-frame clones, not every one. The sample carries 92,000 or so clones, over 75% recorded once. To note about this clone: Its cognate antigen is unknown.

The germline V and J ends were trimmed by 4 bases and 6 bases, with 13 bases remaining between them. This CDR3 is 13 amino acids long. The germline gives CDR1 SGHKS, CDR2 YYEKEE (reference sequence). The sample here was PBMCs, taken from a glioma patient treated with radiotherapy, temozolomide or both. The receptor's source is a man aged 40-49 years with glioma. Some clones in this sample may be carry-over from other donors' samples. The V call is TRBV5-5, the J call TRBJ1-1; possible D gene TRBD1, 5 bases. This chain's CDR3 is CASSPRMGAEAFF. The CDR3 region has the DNA TGTGCCAGCAGCCCCCGGATGGGGGCTGAAGCTTTCTTT. Filled out from reference TRBV5-5 and TRBJ1-1, the complete variable domain reads DAGVTQSPTHLIKTRGQQVTLRCSPISGHKSVSWYQQVLGQGPQFIFQYYEKEERGRGNFPDRFSARQFPNYSSELNVNALLLGDSALYLCASSPRMGAEAFFGQGTRLTVV.